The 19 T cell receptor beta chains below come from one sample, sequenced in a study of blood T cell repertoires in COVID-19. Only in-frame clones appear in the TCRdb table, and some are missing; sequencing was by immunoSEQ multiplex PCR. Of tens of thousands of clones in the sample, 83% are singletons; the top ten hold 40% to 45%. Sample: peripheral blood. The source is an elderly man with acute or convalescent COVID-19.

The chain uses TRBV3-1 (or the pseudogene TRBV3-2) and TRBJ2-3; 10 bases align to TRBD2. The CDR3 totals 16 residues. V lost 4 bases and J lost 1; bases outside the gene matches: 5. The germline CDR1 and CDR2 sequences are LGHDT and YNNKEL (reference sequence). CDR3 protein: CASSPTGTSGTDTQYF. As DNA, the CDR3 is TGTGCCAGCAGCCCTACCGGGACTAGCGGCACAGATACGCAGTATTTT.

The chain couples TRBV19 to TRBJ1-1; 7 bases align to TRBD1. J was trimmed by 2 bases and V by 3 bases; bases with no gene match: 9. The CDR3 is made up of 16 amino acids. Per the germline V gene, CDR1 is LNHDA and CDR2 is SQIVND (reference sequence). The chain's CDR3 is CASSIVGTATNTEAFF. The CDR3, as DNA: TGTGCCAGTAGTATTGTGGGGACAGCAACAAACACTGAAGCTTTCTTT.

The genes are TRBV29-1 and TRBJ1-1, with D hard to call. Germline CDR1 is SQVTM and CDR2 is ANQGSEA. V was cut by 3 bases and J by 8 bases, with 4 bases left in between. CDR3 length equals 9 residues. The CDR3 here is CSVEEEAFF. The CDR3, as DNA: TGCAGCGTTGAGGAGGAAGCTTTCTTT.

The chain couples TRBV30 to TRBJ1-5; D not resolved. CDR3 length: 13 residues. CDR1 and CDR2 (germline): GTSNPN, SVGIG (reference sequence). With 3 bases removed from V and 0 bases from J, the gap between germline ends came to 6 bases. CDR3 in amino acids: CAWSQDSNQPQHF. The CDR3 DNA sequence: TGTGCCTGGAGCCAGGATAGCAATCAGCCCCAGCATTTT.

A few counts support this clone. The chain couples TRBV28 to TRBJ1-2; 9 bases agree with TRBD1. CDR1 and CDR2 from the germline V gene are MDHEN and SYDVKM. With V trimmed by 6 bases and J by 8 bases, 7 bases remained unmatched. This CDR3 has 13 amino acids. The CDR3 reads CASSLDRGGGYTF. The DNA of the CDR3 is TGTGCCAGCAGCCTGGACAGGGGAGGAGGCTACACCTTC.

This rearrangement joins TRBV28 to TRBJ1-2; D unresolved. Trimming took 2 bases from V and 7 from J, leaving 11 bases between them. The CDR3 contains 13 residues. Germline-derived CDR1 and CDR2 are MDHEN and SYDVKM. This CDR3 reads CASSLQNPGGYTF. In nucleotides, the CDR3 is TGTGCCAGCAGTTTACAGAACCCAGGTGGCTACACCTTC.

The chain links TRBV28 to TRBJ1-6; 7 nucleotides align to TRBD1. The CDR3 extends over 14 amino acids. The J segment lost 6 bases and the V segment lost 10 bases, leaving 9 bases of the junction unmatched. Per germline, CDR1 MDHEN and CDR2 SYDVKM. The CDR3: CATLGDSSNSPLHF. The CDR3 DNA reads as TGTGCCACCCTGGGGGACAGCAGTAATTCACCCCTCCACTTT.

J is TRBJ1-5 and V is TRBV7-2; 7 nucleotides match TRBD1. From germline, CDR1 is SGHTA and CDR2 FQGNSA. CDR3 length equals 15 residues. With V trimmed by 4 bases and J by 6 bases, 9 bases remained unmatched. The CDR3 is CASSSQTGMGQPQHF. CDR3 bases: TGTGCCAGCAGCTCCCAGACAGGGATGGGTCAGCCCCAGCATTTT.

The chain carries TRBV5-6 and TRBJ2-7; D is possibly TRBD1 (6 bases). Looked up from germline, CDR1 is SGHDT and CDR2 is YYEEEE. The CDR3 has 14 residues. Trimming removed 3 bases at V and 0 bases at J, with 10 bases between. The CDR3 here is CASSSVQGSYEQYF. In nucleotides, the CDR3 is TGTGCCAGCAGCTCGGTACAGGGCTCCTACGAGCAGTACTTC.

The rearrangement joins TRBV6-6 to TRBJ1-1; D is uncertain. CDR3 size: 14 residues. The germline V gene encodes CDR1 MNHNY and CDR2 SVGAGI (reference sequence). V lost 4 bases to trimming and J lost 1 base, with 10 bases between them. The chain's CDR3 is CASSFQAWNTEAFF. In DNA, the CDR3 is TGTGCCAGCAGTTTTCAGGCTTGGAACACTGAAGCTTTCTTT.

The CDR3 bases are TGTGCCAGCAGCTACTCGGGACTAGCGGGTAACGAGCAGTACTTC. Amino acids: CASSYSGLAGNEQYF. The chain recombines TRBV11-3 with TRBJ2-7; 12 nucleotides align to TRBD2. The CDR3 has 15 residues. CDR1 and CDR2 from the germline V gene are SGHNT and YENEEA. With V trimmed by 4 bases and J by 5 bases, 6 bases remained unmatched. Full variable domain (outside the CDR3, taken from reference TRBV11-3 and TRBJ2-7): EAGVVQSPRYKIIEKKQPVAFWCNPISGHNTLYWYLQNLGQGPELLIRYENEEAVDDSQLPKDRFSAERLKGVDSTLKIQPAELGDSAVYLCASSYSGLAGNEQYFGPGTRLTVT.

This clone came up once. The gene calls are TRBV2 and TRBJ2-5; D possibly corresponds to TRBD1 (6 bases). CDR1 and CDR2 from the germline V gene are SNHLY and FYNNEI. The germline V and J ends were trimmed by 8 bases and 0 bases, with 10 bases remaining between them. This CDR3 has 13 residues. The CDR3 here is CASRDTDQETQYF. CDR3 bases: TGTGCCAGCCGGGACACCGACCAAGAGACCCAGTACTTC.

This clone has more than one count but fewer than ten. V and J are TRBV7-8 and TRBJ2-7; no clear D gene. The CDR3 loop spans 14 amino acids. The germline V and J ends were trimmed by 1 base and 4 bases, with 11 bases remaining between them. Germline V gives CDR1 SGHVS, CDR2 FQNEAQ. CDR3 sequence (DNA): TGTGCCAGCAGCTTAGGACACCTTACTTACGAGCAGTACTTC. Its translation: CASSLGHLTYEQYF.

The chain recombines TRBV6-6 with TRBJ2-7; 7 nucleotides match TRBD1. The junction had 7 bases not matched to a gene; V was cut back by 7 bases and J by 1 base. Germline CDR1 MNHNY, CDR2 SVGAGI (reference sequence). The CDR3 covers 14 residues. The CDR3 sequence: CASKGTALSYEQYF. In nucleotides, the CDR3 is TGTGCCAGCAAAGGGACAGCCTTATCCTACGAGCAGTACTTC.

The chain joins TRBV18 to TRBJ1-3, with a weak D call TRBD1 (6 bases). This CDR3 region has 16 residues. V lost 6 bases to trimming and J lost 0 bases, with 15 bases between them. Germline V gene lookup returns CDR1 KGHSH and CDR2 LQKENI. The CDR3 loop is CASSTGSSRSGNTIYF. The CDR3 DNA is TGTGCCAGCTCGACAGGTTCGAGCCGCTCTGGAAACACCATATATTTT. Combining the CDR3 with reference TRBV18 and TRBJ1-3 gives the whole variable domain NAGVMQNPRHLVRRRGQEARLRCSPMKGHSHVYWYRQLPEEGLKFMVYLQKENIIDESGMPKERFSAEFPKEGPSILRIQQVVRGDSAAYFCASSTGSSRSGNTIYFGEGSWLTVV.

The CDR3: CASSRGGTGDREQYF. The CDR3 DNA follows: TGTGCCAGCAGCCGGGGCGGGACAGGGGATCGGGAGCAGTACTTC. J is TRBJ2-7 and V is TRBV28; 10 bases match TRBD1. This CDR3 has 15 amino acids. V gave up 6 bases and J gave up 7 bases; unmatched junction bases: 12. Germline V gives CDR1 MDHEN, CDR2 SYDVKM.

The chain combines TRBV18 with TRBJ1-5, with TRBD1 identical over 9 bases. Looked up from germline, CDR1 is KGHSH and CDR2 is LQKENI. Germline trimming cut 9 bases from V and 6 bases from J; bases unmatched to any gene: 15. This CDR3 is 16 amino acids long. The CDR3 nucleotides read TGTGCCAGTGAATCTTCGGGACAGGGAAACACTCAGCCCCAGCATTTT. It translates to CASESSGQGNTQPQHF.

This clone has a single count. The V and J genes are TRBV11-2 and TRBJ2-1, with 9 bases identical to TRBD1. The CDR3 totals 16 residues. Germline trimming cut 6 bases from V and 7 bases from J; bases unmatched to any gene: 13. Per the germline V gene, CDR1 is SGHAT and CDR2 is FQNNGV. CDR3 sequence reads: CASSSDRDRAGNEQFF. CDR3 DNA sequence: TGTGCCAGCAGTTCAGATCGGGACAGGGCGGGAAATGAGCAGTTCTTC. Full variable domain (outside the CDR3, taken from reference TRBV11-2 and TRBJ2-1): EAGVAQSPRYKIIEKRQSVAFWCNPISGHATLYWYQQILGQGPKLLIQFQNNGVVDDSQLPKDRFSAERLKGVDSTLKIQPAKLEDSAVYLCASSSDRDRAGNEQFFGPGTRLTVL.

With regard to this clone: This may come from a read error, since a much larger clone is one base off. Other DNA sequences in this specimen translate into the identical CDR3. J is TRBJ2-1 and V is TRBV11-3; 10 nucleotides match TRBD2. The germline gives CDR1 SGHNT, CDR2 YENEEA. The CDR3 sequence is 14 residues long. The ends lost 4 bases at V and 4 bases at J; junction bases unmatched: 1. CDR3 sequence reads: CASSSGLAYNEQFF. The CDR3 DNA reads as TGTGCCAGCAGCTCGGGACTAGCGTACAATGAGCAGTTCTTC. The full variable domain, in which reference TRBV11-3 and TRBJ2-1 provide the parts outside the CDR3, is EAGVVQSPRYKIIEKKQPVAFWCNPISGHNTLYWYLQNLGQGPELLIRYENEEAVDDSQLPKDRFSAERLKGVDSTLKIQPAELGDSAVYLCASSSGLAYNEQFFGPGTRLTVL.